This TCR beta chain comes out of a study of control samples from healthy donors and cancer patients. TCRdb's copy holds only in-frame clones and misses some; the assay was immunoSEQ multiplex PCR. The sample contains over 2,000 clones, about 96% of which appear only once. CDR3 size: 15 residues. In germline, CDR1 is MNHEY, CDR2 SVGAGI. V was pared by 6 bases and J by 4 bases, with 6 bases of the junction left unmatched. Sample: PBMCs. The chain carries TRBV6-5 and TRBJ1-2; the match to TRBD1 covers 12 bases. This sequence originates from a man in his 70s with colorectal cancer. For the CDR3, the DNA is TGTGCCAGCAGATTGGGACAGGGGGCCAGCTATGGCTACACCTTC. This translates into CASRLGQGASYGYTF.